This entry lists 12 T cell receptor beta chains sequenced from one sample in a study of T cell responses to AZD1222 COVID-19 vaccine. TCRdb's table, derived via immunoSEQ multiplex PCR, lists solely in-frame clones and lacks some. The sample contains about 96,000 clones, 85% to 90% of which appear only once. The source was peripheral blood, collected on day 0 of AZD1222 vaccination. The receptors were sampled from an adult in good health.

The rearrangement links TRBV9 to TRBJ1-3; D gene unclear. The CDR3 contains 15 residues. Germline-derived CDR1 and CDR2 are SGDLS and YYNGEE. V shed 0 bases and J shed 0 bases, with 7 bases lying between them. CDR3 sequence reads: CASSVGQLSGNTIYF. In DNA, the CDR3 is TGTGCCAGCAGCGTAGGCCAGCTCTCTGGAAACACCATATATTTT.

The chain combines TRBV6-5 with TRBJ2-7, with 7 bases aligning to TRBD1. V was pared by 5 bases and J by 1 base, with 5 bases of the junction left unmatched. The CDR3 length is 14 residues. Looked up from germline, CDR1 is MNHEY and CDR2 is SVGAGI. The chain's CDR3 is CASSRSTGSYEQYF. In DNA, the CDR3 is TGTGCCAGCAGTAGATCGACAGGGTCCTACGAGCAGTACTTC.

The chain couples TRBV29-1 to TRBJ2-1, with 8 nucleotides matching TRBD2. Germline lookup yields CDR1 SQVTM and CDR2 ANQGSEA. The CDR3 length is 15 residues. J lost 1 base, V lost 4 bases, and 6 bases had no gene match. The CDR3 nucleotides are TGCAGCGTTGTGGCTAGCGGGTCTTCCTACAATGAGCAGTTCTTC. Its translation is CSVVASGSSYNEQFF.

V and J are TRBV2 and TRBJ2-5; D may be TRBD1 (5 bases). This CDR3 is built from 15 residues. V lost 0 bases and J lost 5, with 13 bases in between. Germline CDR1 reads SNHLY; CDR2 reads FYNNEI. The CDR3 DNA is TGTGCCAGCAGTGAAGCGCCGCCAGGGTTGGAGACCCAGTACTTC. It yields the protein CASSEAPPGLETQYF. Looking up the rest from reference TRBV2 and TRBJ2-5 gives the full variable domain: EPEVTQTPSHQVTQMGQEVILRCVPISNHLYFYWYRQILGQKVEFLVSFYNNEISEKSEIFDDQFSVERPDGSNFTLKIRSTKLEDSAMYFCASSEAPPGLETQYFGPGTRLLVL.

The rearrangement uses TRBV12-3 or TRBV12-4 and TRBJ1-1, with unresolved D. The CDR3 spans 12 residues. Deletions cut 5 bases from V and 0 bases from J, with 4 bases between. CDR3 in amino acids: CASSRMNTEAFF. The CDR3 bases are TGTGCCAGCAGTAGGATGAACACTGAAGCTTTCTTT.

The genes are TRBV19 and TRBJ1-2; TRBD1 matches 8 bases. V trimming: 9 bases; J trimming: 4 bases; junction bases outside the gene matches: 7. CDR3 size: 13 residues. The V gene's germline CDR1 is LNHDA and CDR2 SQIVND (reference sequence). The CDR3 bases are TGTGCCAGCATCGGACAGGGTGTCTATGGCTACACCTTC. Residues: CASIGQGVYGYTF.

The V gene is TRBV10-3, the J gene TRBJ2-7; no clear D gene. V was pared by 4 bases and J by 4 bases, with 5 bases between. The CDR3 is 11 residues long. Germline CDR1 reads ENHRY; CDR2 reads SYGVKD. CDR3 loop: CAISVGYEQYF. The CDR3 DNA sequence: TGTGCCATCAGTGTTGGGTACGAGCAGTACTTC.

In nucleotides, the CDR3 is TGTGCCAGCAGCCTTGGGAATTCACCCCTCCACTTT. Its translation: CASSLGNSPLHF. V usage is TRBV11-1 and J usage is TRBJ1-6; D is ambiguous. Germline lookup yields CDR1 SGHAT and CDR2 FQDESV (reference sequence). The CDR3 totals 12 residues. Deletions cut 5 bases from V and 7 bases from J, with 6 bases between.

The chain uses TRBV4-1 and TRBJ2-7, with 12 bases fitting TRBD2. Germline CDR1 and CDR2: MGHRA and YSYEKL. The CDR3 is 17 residues long. The V segment lost 1 base and the J segment 4 bases; nucleotides outside the gene matches: 8. CDR3 in amino acids: CASSQARTSGNRYEQYF. The DNA of the CDR3 is TGCGCCAGCAGCCAAGCCAGGACTAGCGGGAATAGGTACGAGCAGTACTTC.

In this sample, this clone turned up once. This chain joins TRBV7-3 and TRBJ1-6; D uncertain. From germline, CDR1 is SGHTA and CDR2 FQGTGA. This CDR3 is 15 amino acids long. The V end lost 1 base, the J end lost 8 bases, and 12 bases lay between the germline ends. The CDR3 spells CASSLIGVGDSPLHF. CDR3 nucleotides: TGTGCCAGCAGCTTAATAGGTGTCGGAGATTCACCCCTCCACTTT. Full variable domain (missing parts from reference TRBV7-3 and TRBJ1-6): GAGVSQTPSNKVTEKGKYVELRCDPISGHTALYWYRQSLGQGPEFLIYFQGTGAADDSGLPNDRFFAVRPEGSVSTLKIQRTERGDSAVYLCASSLIGVGDSPLHFGNGTRLTVT.

The V gene is TRBV27, the J gene TRBJ1-1; 10 bases are shared with TRBD1. CDR1 and CDR2 from the germline V gene are MNHEY and SMNVEV (reference sequence). V gave up 3 bases and J gave up 4 bases; unmatched junction bases: 14. The CDR3 is 18 residues long. CDR3 residues: CASSFLGQGEGVGTEAFF. The CDR3 DNA is TGTGCCAGCAGTTTCCTTGGACAGGGGGAAGGTGTTGGCACTGAAGCTTTCTTT.

The CDR3 DNA is TGTGCCAGCAGCCCTCGCCGGACAGGGGGATCCGAGCAGTACTTC. Its protein is CASSPRRTGGSEQYF. The V and J genes are TRBV7-6 and TRBJ2-7, with 10 nucleotides matching TRBD1. Per germline, CDR1 SGHVS and CDR2 FNYEAQ. The trim removed 5 bases at V and 6 bases at J, leaving 10 bases unmatched. The CDR3 covers 15 residues.